Below, 17 T cell receptor beta chains from the same sample are listed, as sequenced in a study of T cells expressing NK-cell markers (dated by TCRdb to 2019 to 2021). The receptor library was made with 5' RACE. Reads for this sample came from an Illumina HiSeq 2000. TCRdb reprocessed the reads into one record per CDR3 protein sequence, lacking DNA. The table held for this sample gives some 450,000 distinct CDR3 sequences. 7.3% of the sample is taken by the ten largest. The material sequenced was blood T cells: a sorted CD56 or NKG2C T cell subset, CD4+ or CD8+ T cells, or bulk PBMC T cells (not recorded which). The receptors here all came from a woman aged 18-69 years in good health.

The V call is TRBV7-9, the J call TRBJ2-1; TCRdb's D call of TRBD1 is untestable without DNA. This CDR3 is built from 14 residues. Germline values: CDR1 SEHNR, CDR2 FQNEAQ (reference sequence). CDR3 amino acids: CASSPARTGDEQFF.

The chain is built from TRBV5-1 and TRBJ2-1. Germline CDR1 SGHRS, CDR2 YFSETQ. The CDR3 has 15 amino acids. The CDR3 region is CASSLADLPNNEQFF.

This sequence joins TRBV29-1 and TRBJ1-4; absent DNA, TCRdb's TRBD1 call cannot be checked. The CDR3 loop spans 12 amino acids. Germline CDR1 SQVTM, CDR2 ANQGSEA. This CDR3 reads CSVEQAPEKLFF.

The chain has TRBV7-2 and TRBJ2-5; TCRdb proposes TRBD1, but this gene call is untestable without DNA. This CDR3 spans 16 amino acids. Germline CDR1 and CDR2: SGHTA and FQGNSA. The CDR3 reads CASSHSPATRQETQYF.

The chain recombines TRBV14 with TRBJ1-1. Germline-derived CDR1 and CDR2 are SGHDN and FVKESK. There are 13 residues in the CDR3. This CDR3 reads CASSQLSNTEAFF.

The chain has TRBV5-1 and TRBJ2-1; TCRdb designates TRBD1, a call that cannot be tested without DNA. Per germline, CDR1 SGHRS and CDR2 YFSETQ. The CDR3 contains 16 residues. This CDR3 reads CASSLSRTGSYNEQFF.

The chain employs TRBV7-9 and TRBJ2-7; the D gene TCRdb calls, TRBD1, cannot be checked with no DNA. This CDR3 comprises 17 residues. Germline V gene data show CDR1 as SEHNR and CDR2 as FQNEAQ (reference sequence). This CDR3 is CASSLGGRGPTSYEQYF.

The chain combines TRBV7-2 with TRBJ2-3. There are 15 residues in the CDR3. Germline lookup yields CDR1 SGHTA and CDR2 FQGNSA. This CDR3 reads CASSLVGILTDTQYF.

This sequence joins TRBV29-1 and TRBJ2-1. The CDR3 sequence is 11 residues long. Looked up from germline, CDR1 is SQVTM and CDR2 is ANQGSEA. The CDR3 here is CSVDWDNEQFF.

The chain carries TRBV7-2 and TRBJ1-3. Germline V CDR1 and CDR2: SGHTA, FQGNSA. This CDR3 region has 15 residues. CDR3 loop: CASSLYVISGNTIYF.

V usage is TRBV20-1 and J usage is TRBJ2-1; checking the TCRdb D call of TRBD2 is not possible without DNA. The CDR3 length is 15 residues. Germline CDR1 DFQATT, CDR2 SNEGSKA (reference sequence). The CDR3 loop is CSATGGLAVPHEQFF.

V is TRBV18 and J is TRBJ2-3; TCRdb's D call, TRBD1, is unchecked because there is no DNA. CDR1 and CDR2 from the germline V gene are KGHSH and LQKENI. This CDR3 contains 16 residues. CDR3 region: CASAQLSGGAADTQYF.

The rearrangement links TRBV5-4 to TRBJ1-1. The CDR3 spans 12 residues. Germline V lookup: CDR1 SGHNT, CDR2 YYREEE (reference sequence). CDR3 protein: CASSLYKTEAFF.

The chain carries TRBV6-2 or TRBV6-3 and TRBJ2-1; TCRdb gives TRBD1 as the D gene, but with no DNA this cannot be confirmed. CDR1 MNHEY and CDR2 SVGEGT come from the germline V gene. The CDR3 loop spans 17 amino acids. CDR3 protein: CASSYSTGTAIGDEQFF.

CDR3 in amino acids: CSVVGLTDTQYF. The rearrangement uses TRBV29-1 and TRBJ2-3. In germline, CDR1 is SQVTM, CDR2 ANQGSEA. The CDR3 is 12 residues long.

The chain is built from TRBV18 and TRBJ1-2; with no DNA, the TCRdb D assignment of TRBD1 cannot be verified. CDR1 KGHSH and CDR2 LQKENI come from the germline V gene. The CDR3 extends over 18 amino acids. CDR3 amino acids: CASSPPDRGLEFNYGYTF.

Here the CDR3 reads CASSSLPLGEQYF. The V gene is TRBV14, the J gene TRBJ2-7; absent DNA, TCRdb's TRBD1 call cannot be checked. This CDR3 has 13 residues. Germline values: CDR1 SGHDN, CDR2 FVKESK.